This T cell receptor (beta chain) was profiled in a study of Ad26.COV2.S vaccination and SARS-CoV-2 variants. Overall study findings and caveats: Non-spike TCR breadth did not differ much between vaccine and placebo recipients.

On this clone itself: Antigen specificity is unknown.

The V end lost 3 bases, the J end lost 6 bases, and 21 bases lay between the germline ends. The germline V gene has CDR1 MNHEY and CDR2 SVGAGI. This CDR3 region has 16 residues. Libraries were prepared by immunoSEQ multiplex PCR; TCRdb keeps only in-frame clonotypes and omits some of them. Among about 460,000 clones listed, 70% to 90% were seen once. Treatment described: roughly 19 received Ad26.COV2.S at low or high dose, single or two shots; about 5 received placebo; per-sample allocation not given. Sampling occurred on day 63 after the first vaccine or placebo injection. Here the sequenced sample was peripheral blood, taken in a trial of Ad26.COV2.S vaccine versus placebo. This TCR was recovered from a person aged 18-60 years who received the Ad26.COV2.S COVID-19 vaccine or a placebo. This chain links TRBV6-5 with TRBJ2-7; possible D gene TRBD1, 6 bases. The CDR3 bases are TGTGCCAGCAGTTATTCGGACAGTTCTAAGGCGGTCGAGCAGTACTTC. It codes for CASSYSDSSKAVEQYF.